What follows are 10 T cell receptor beta chains derived from one specimen sequenced in a study of metastatic and nonmetastatic thyroid tumors. No patient had received any treatment before thyroid surgery. TCRdb re-called the PCR reads through MiXCR. The sample records 30,000 to 35,000 clones, 35% being singletons. The sample was tumor tissue. Receptor source: a female donor with papillary thyroid cancer or a benign thyroid nodule (not recorded which). Some clones in this sample may be carry-over from other donors' samples.

This clone occurred a few times. The V call is TRBV16, the J call TRBJ1-3, with D hard to call. V lost 2 bases and J lost 3, with 8 bases in between. Germline CDR1 and CDR2: KGHSY and FQNENV. This CDR3 is 14 amino acids long. In DNA form, the CDR3 reads TGTGCCAGCAGCCAACTTACGGGTGGAAACACCATATATTTT. This translates into CASSQLTGGNTIYF.

The V and J genes are TRBV7-6 and TRBJ2-1, with 7 nucleotides matching TRBD1. The CDR3 is 14 amino acids. V dropped 5 bases and J dropped 5; count of bases not matched to a gene: 6. CDR1 is SGHVS and CDR2 is FNYEAQ in the germline V gene. The CDR3 DNA reads TGTGCCAGCAGCCCCACCACAGGGGACAATGAGCAGTTCTTC. Translation: CASSPTTGDNEQFF.

In its sample, this clone is medium-sized. At one end the junction does not follow the germline gene, possibly because of a read error. This chain uses TRBV15 with TRBJ2-1, with 11 bases matching TRBD1. Per the germline V gene, CDR1 is LNHNV and CDR2 is YYDKDF (reference sequence). This CDR3 is 15 amino acids long. CDR3 residues: CATSGGQGVYSEQFF. The CDR3 DNA sequence: TGTGCCACCAGCGGGGGACAGGGGGTCTACAGTGAGCAGTTCTTC.

V usage is TRBV20-1 and J usage is TRBJ1-1; D may be TRBD1 (5 bases). Trimming removed 2 bases from V and 0 bases from J, with 10 bases in between. CDR1 is DFQATT, CDR2 SNEGSKA, per germline (reference sequence). The CDR3 has 14 residues. CDR3 protein: CSARYGGMNTEAFF. The CDR3 DNA reads TGCAGTGCTAGATATGGGGGGATGAACACTGAAGCTTTCTTT.

With respect to this clone: Its ends do not fully match the called genes, so a read error is possible. The chain carries TRBV28 and TRBJ2-2; possibly TRBD2 for D (6 bases). Germline V gene lookup returns CDR1 MDHEN and CDR2 SYDVKM. CDR3 length equals 16 residues. CDR3 in DNA: TGTGCCAGCCGCTGCGCGCGGGATGGGGCTACCGGGGAGCTGTCTTTT. It yields the protein CASRCARDGATGELSF.

The rearrangement uses TRBV28 and TRBJ2-5; TRBD1 aligns across 7 bases. Germline trimming cut 8 bases from V and 2 bases from J; bases unmatched to any gene: 8. Germline assignment: CDR1 MDHEN and CDR2 SYDVKM. The CDR3 has 14 amino acids. CDR3 sequence reads: CASGRQGPQETQYF. The CDR3 nucleotides read TGTGCCAGCGGACGACAGGGCCCTCAAGAGACCCAGTACTTC.

This chain uses TRBV12-3 or TRBV12-4 with TRBJ2-2; D gene unclear. There are 12 residues in the CDR3. The V and J ends lost 4 bases and 4 bases respectively, with 4 bases between them. The CDR3 is CASSSGTGELFF. The CDR3, as DNA: TGTGCCAGCAGTTCCGGCACCGGGGAGCTGTTTTTT.

The chain couples TRBV7-8 to TRBJ1-5; weak D call: TRBD1 (5 bases). From germline, CDR1 is SGHVS and CDR2 FQNEAQ. The CDR3 consists of 14 residues. V lost 8 bases to trimming and J lost 11 bases, with 22 bases between them. This chain's CDR3 is CASQISGGLGSQHF. CDR3 coding DNA: TGTGCCAGCCAAATCTCCGGGGGATTAGGGTCCCAGCATTTT.

The V call is TRBV5-1, the J call TRBJ2-5, with 10 bases matching TRBD1. The V gene end was trimmed by 0 bases and the J gene end by 3 bases; junction bases not matched to a gene: 2. This CDR3 contains 15 residues. Germline lookup yields CDR1 SGHRS and CDR2 YFSETQ. CDR3 sequence reads: CASSLAGTGEETQYF. CDR3 in DNA: TGCGCCAGCAGCTTGGCCGGGACAGGGGAAGAGACCCAGTACTTC.

V gene TRBV30 combines with J gene TRBJ1-6; perhaps TRBD1 as D (5 bases). V lost 5 bases and J lost 8, with 13 bases in between. The V gene's germline CDR1 is GTSNPN and CDR2 SVGIG (reference sequence). CDR3 length: 13 amino acids. CDR3 loop: CAWSREQDSPLHF. CDR3 in DNA: TGTGCCTGGTCCAGGGAGCAGGATTCACCCCTCCACTTT.